What follows are 25 T cell receptor beta chains derived from one specimen sequenced in a study of shared clonotypes between healthy human individuals. Assay: immunoSEQ multiplex PCR; the TCRdb copy retains only in-frame clones and omits some. The sample yields millions of clones, 85% to 95% seen once. Material: naive CD4+ T cells from PBMCs. Subset of the sample: CD45RA+ positively selected. All receptors derive from a man aged 18 to 29 in good health. Some clones in this sample may be carry-over from other donors' samples.

The chain carries TRBV6-5 and TRBJ2-7, with D perhaps matching TRBD2 (5 bases). The length of the CDR3 is 15 residues. With 5 bases removed from V and 2 bases from J, the gap between germline ends came to 16 bases. Germline V CDR1 and CDR2: MNHEY, SVGAGI. The CDR3: CASSAGPGRAYEQYF. DNA for the CDR3: TGTGCCAGCAGTGCGGGCCCCGGTAGGGCCTACGAGCAGTACTTC.

The chain has TRBV7-2 and TRBJ2-7; TRBD1 is a possible D gene (6 bases). V lost 3 bases and J 5 bases, leaving 14 bases between the germline ends. Germline CDR1 SGHTA, CDR2 FQGNSA. The CDR3 contains 14 residues. CDR3 residues: CASSLQGSVNEQYF. CDR3 coding DNA: TGTGCCAGCAGCTTGCAGGGGTCAGTAAACGAGCAGTACTTC.

This sequence joins TRBV19 and TRBJ1-5; D may be TRBD1 (5 bases). V was shortened by 2 bases and J by 3 bases, with 11 bases between the two germline ends. CDR1 is LNHDA, CDR2 SQIVND, per germline (reference sequence). CDR3 size: 15 residues. The CDR3 loop is CASSIKGLINQPQHF. In DNA form, the CDR3 reads TGTGCCAGTAGTATAAAGGGACTGATCAATCAGCCCCAGCATTTT.

The chain joins TRBV4-1 to TRBJ1-1; D is uncertain. The CDR3 runs 17 residues. The germline gives CDR1 MGHRA, CDR2 YSYEKL. The V end lost 4 bases, the J end lost 4 bases, and 22 bases lay between the germline ends. The CDR3 DNA follows: TGCGCCAGCAGCCCCCTTGGTAGGGTTGGGTATGGCACTGAAGCTTTCTTT. It yields the protein CASSPLGRVGYGTEAFF.

The rearrangement uses TRBV19 and TRBJ1-1; D perhaps matches TRBD1 (6 bases). Per the germline V gene, CDR1 is LNHDA and CDR2 is SQIVND (reference sequence). Between the trimmed V and J ends, which lost 4 bases and 0 bases, there was a span of 12 bases. This CDR3 is built from 15 residues. The CDR3 spells CASSTKQGVNTEAFF. For the CDR3, the DNA is TGTGCCAGTAGTACAAAACAGGGCGTGAACACTGAAGCTTTCTTT.

The chain recombines TRBV15 with TRBJ1-2, with D unresolved. The germline V and J ends were trimmed by 1 base and 1 base, with 13 bases remaining between them. This CDR3 is built from 16 residues. Germline loops: CDR1 LNHNV, CDR2 YYDKDF (reference sequence). CDR3 sequence: CATSRGADPYNYGYTF. The DNA for the CDR3 is TGTGCCACCAGCAGAGGGGCGGATCCTTATAACTATGGCTACACCTTC.

This rearrangement joins TRBV6-5 to TRBJ2-5; TRBD2 aligns across 9 bases. The DNA end lines up better with TRBJ2-7; the J call may be wrong. The CDR3 runs to 14 residues. The germline CDR1 and CDR2 sequences are MNHEY and SVGAGI. CDR3 coding DNA: TGTGCCAGCAGTCTCCTAGCGGGAAGCTACGAGCAGTACTTC. Its translation: CASSLLAGSYEQYF.

The genes are TRBV5-1 and TRBJ2-7; possibly TRBD2 for D (6 bases). CDR1 SGHRS and CDR2 YFSETQ come from the germline V gene. V lost 0 bases to trimming and J lost 0 bases, with 16 bases between them. The CDR3 is made up of 17 amino acids. The CDR3 reads CASSLDGRRGGSYEQYF. The CDR3 DNA follows: TGCGCCAGCAGCTTGGACGGCCGTCGGGGAGGCTCCTACGAGCAGTACTTC.

The chain links TRBV4-1 to TRBJ2-1, with 7 bases matching TRBD2. CDR1 and CDR2 from the germline V gene are MGHRA and YSYEKL. The CDR3 totals 17 residues. The V segment lost 0 bases and the J segment 3 bases; nucleotides outside the gene matches: 8. Here the CDR3 DNA reads TGCGCCAGCAGCCAAGATGTTCGGGACTACCTCTACAATGAGCAGTTCTTC. Protein: CASSQDVRDYLYNEQFF.

This clone came up once. The V and J genes are TRBV7-9 and TRBJ2-2; the D gene could be TRBD1 or TRBD2 (5 bases each). CDR3 length equals 15 residues. Trimming pared 4 bases from V and 5 bases from J, leaving 14 bases between. Germline assignment: CDR1 SEHNR and CDR2 FQNEAQ (reference sequence). The CDR3: CASSSLVRGTGELFF. Here the CDR3 DNA reads TGTGCCAGCAGCTCCCTGGTGAGGGGAACCGGGGAGCTGTTTTTT.

V and J are TRBV11-2 and TRBJ2-3; TRBD2 aligns across 7 bases. V lost 5 bases and J lost 0; bases outside the gene matches: 2. The CDR3 consists of 14 residues. Germline V gene lookup returns CDR1 SGHAT and CDR2 FQNNGV. The CDR3 DNA follows: TGTGCCAGCAGCGGGAGGGATAGCACAGATACGCAGTATTTT. This translates into CASSGRDSTDTQYF.

The chain joins TRBV4-3 to TRBJ1-6; D might be TRBD1 (5 bases). The V gene lost 0 bases and the J gene lost 12 bases, with 15 bases spanning the gap. Germline CDR1 reads LGHNA; CDR2 reads YSLEER. This CDR3 has 15 amino acids. As DNA, the CDR3 is TGCGCCAGCAGCCAAGATCTCGGGGGAAGGGGACCCCTCCACTTT. Its translation is CASSQDLGGRGPLHF.

The V and J genes are TRBV7-9 and TRBJ2-7; D is tentatively TRBD1 or TRBD2 (6 bases each). V gave up 2 bases and J gave up 6 bases, with 17 bases separating them. Germline-derived CDR1 and CDR2 are SEHNR and FQNEAQ (reference sequence). The CDR3 runs to 15 residues. The DNA of the CDR3 is TGTGCCAGCAGCTTATGGGGGGCCCCTTGGGGCGAGCAGTACTTC. It yields the protein CASSLWGAPWGEQYF. Variable domain in full (rest from reference TRBV7-9 and TRBJ2-7): DTGVSQNPRHKITKRGQNVTFRCDPISEHNRLYWYRQTLGQGPEFLTYFQNEAQLEKSRLLSDRFSAERPKGSFSTLEIQRTEQGDSAMYLCASSLWGAPWGEQYFGPGTRLTVT.

The rearrangement uses TRBV6-1 and TRBJ2-3, with 9 bases lining up with TRBD2. With 2 bases clipped from V and 2 bases from J, the junction kept 5 bases outside the gene matches. In germline, CDR1 is MNHNS, CDR2 SASEGT. CDR3 length: 16 residues. CDR3 DNA: TGTGCCAGCAGTGAACCTAGCGGGATACCCACAGATACGCAGTATTTT. Protein product: CASSEPSGIPTDTQYF.

The CDR3 sequence is CASSLWGTADEQFF. CDR3 DNA sequence: TGTGCCAGCAGCCTATGGGGGACAGCGGATGAGCAGTTCTTC. This chain joins TRBV5-6 and TRBJ2-1; 7 bases fit TRBD1. The germline CDR1 and CDR2 sequences are SGHDT and YYEEEE. CDR3 length: 14 residues. Trimming took 4 bases from V and 8 from J; bases not matched to a gene: 9.

V is TRBV7-9 and J is TRBJ2-1; 14 nucleotides agree with TRBD2. The CDR3 is 18 amino acids. Trimming at V came to 3 bases and at J to 0 bases, leaving 4 bases not matched to a gene. Germline V lookup: CDR1 SEHNR, CDR2 FQNEAQ (reference sequence). The CDR3 DNA reads as TGTGCCAGCAGCTTTCGACTAGCGGGGGGGAGCTCCTACAATGAGCAGTTCTTC. Amino acid sequence: CASSFRLAGGSSYNEQFF.

About this clone: Other DNA sequences in the sample encode the same CDR3. The V gene is TRBV11-2, the J gene TRBJ2-7, with no clear D. Germline lookup yields CDR1 SGHAT and CDR2 FQNNGV. The CDR3 is 12 residues long. V was clipped by 1 base and J by 6 bases, with 7 bases between them. The CDR3 nucleotides are TGTGCCAGCAGCTTAGCCGGCGGCGAGCAGTACTTC. Translation: CASSLAGGEQYF.

This clone appeared a few times. The chain joins TRBV5-4 to TRBJ1-2; possible D gene TRBD1, 5 bases. This CDR3 is 15 amino acids long. V dropped 3 bases and J dropped 1 base, with 13 bases sitting between them. From germline, CDR1 is SGHNT and CDR2 YYREEE (reference sequence). CDR3 sequence (DNA): TGTGCCAGCAGCTGGGACGGAGGGCATAACTATGGCTACACCTTC. Translating gives CASSWDGGHNYGYTF. Full variable domain (remainder filled in from reference TRBV5-4 and TRBJ1-2): ETGVTQSPTHLIKTRGQQVTLRCSSQSGHNTVSWYQQALGQGPQFIFQYYREEENGRGNFPPRFSGLQFPNYSSELNVNALELDDSALYLCASSWDGGHNYGYTFGSGTRLTVV.

This clone was observed a single time. The chain employs TRBV28 and TRBJ2-7, with a possible D match to TRBD1 (5 bases). The CDR3 covers 13 residues. V was cut by 3 bases and J by 0 bases, with 6 bases left in between. Germline assignment: CDR1 MDHEN and CDR2 SYDVKM. The CDR3 is CASSFRDSYEQYF. CDR3 DNA sequence: TGTGCCAGCAGTTTCAGGGACTCCTACGAGCAGTACTTC. The variable domain in full, completed from reference TRBV28 and TRBJ2-7, reads DVKVTQSSRYLVKRTGEKVFLECVQDMDHENMFWYRQDPGLGLRLIYFSYDVKMKEKGDIPEGYSVSREKKERFSLILESASTNQTSMYLCASSFRDSYEQYFGPGTRLTVT.

The chain employs TRBV5-1 and TRBJ2-7, with 7 bases aligning to TRBD1. J was trimmed by 0 bases and V by 4 bases; bases with no gene match: 10. The germline V gene encodes CDR1 SGHRS and CDR2 YFSETQ. The CDR3 has 16 amino acids. This CDR3 is CASSPRDSISSYEQYF. CDR3 DNA: TGCGCCAGCAGCCCCCGGGACAGTATAAGCTCCTACGAGCAGTACTTC.

V is TRBV7-9 and J is TRBJ2-7, with D perhaps matching TRBD1 or TRBD2 (6 bases each). Germline loops: CDR1 SEHNR, CDR2 FQNEAQ (reference sequence). The CDR3 covers 14 residues. The V gene lost 1 base and the J gene lost 3 bases, with 10 bases spanning the gap. For the CDR3, the DNA is TGTGCCAGCAGCTTAGAGGGGGGTTTCTACGAGCAGTACTTC. Protein product: CASSLEGGFYEQYF.

The chain carries TRBV28 and TRBJ2-7, with 10 bases lining up with TRBD1. This CDR3 contains 12 residues. The germline V gene has CDR1 MDHEN and CDR2 SYDVKM. Trimming removed 8 bases from V and 5 bases from J; junction bases left unmatched: 3. The CDR3 DNA follows: TGTGCCAGCTCGGACAGGGGGGACGAGCAGTACTTC. It codes for CASSDRGDEQYF.

About this clone: Additional DNA sequences in this sample encode the identical CDR3. CDR3 in DNA: TGCGCCAGCAGCTTGGTACAGGGTGGGACTGAAGCTTTCTTT. Protein: CASSLVQGGTEAFF. V gene TRBV5-1 combines with J gene TRBJ1-1; D is perhaps TRBD1 (6 bases). CDR1 and CDR2 from the germline V gene are SGHRS and YFSETQ. The V end was cut by 0 bases, the J end by 5 bases, with 11 bases between. The length of the CDR3 is 14 residues.

This clone was observed a single time. Other nucleotide sequences in the sample specify the same CDR3. This sequence joins TRBV28 and TRBJ2-7; D gene ambiguous. The V end was cut by 4 bases, the J end by 4 bases, with 14 bases between. CDR3 size: 14 residues. Germline assignment: CDR1 MDHEN and CDR2 SYDVKM. CDR3 sequence (DNA): TGTGCCAGCAGTTGGGTGGTAGGCTCGTACGAGCAGTACTTC. Its translation: CASSWVVGSYEQYF.

The chain combines TRBV5-1 with TRBJ2-1; D is uncertain. The CDR3 runs to 16 residues. Germline V gene sequence: CDR1 SGHRS, CDR2 YFSETQ. The V end was cut by 0 bases, the J end by 0 bases, with 10 bases between. The CDR3 loop is CASSLGLDLSYNEQFF. The CDR3 DNA reads as TGCGCCAGCAGCTTGGGATTGGATCTCTCCTACAATGAGCAGTTCTTC.